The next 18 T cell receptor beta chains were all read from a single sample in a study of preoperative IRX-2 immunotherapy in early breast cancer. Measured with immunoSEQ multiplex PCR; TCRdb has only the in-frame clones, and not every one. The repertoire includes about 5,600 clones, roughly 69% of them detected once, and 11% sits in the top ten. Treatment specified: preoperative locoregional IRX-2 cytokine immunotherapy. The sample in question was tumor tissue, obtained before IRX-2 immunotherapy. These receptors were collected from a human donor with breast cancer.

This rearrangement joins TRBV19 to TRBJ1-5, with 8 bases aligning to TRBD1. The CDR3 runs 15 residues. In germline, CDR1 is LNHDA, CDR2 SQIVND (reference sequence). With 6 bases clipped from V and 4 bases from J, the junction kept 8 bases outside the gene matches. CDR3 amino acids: CASSAGQAGNQPQHF. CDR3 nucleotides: TGTGCCAGTAGCGCGGGACAGGCTGGGAATCAGCCCCAGCATTTT.

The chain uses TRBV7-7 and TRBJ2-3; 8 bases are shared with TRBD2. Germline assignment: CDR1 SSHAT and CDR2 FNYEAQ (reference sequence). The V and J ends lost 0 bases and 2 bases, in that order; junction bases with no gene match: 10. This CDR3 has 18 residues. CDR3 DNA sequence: TGTGCCAGCAGCTTAGCTAGAACACTAGCGGAATCCACAGATACGCAGTATTTT. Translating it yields CASSLARTLAESTDTQYF.

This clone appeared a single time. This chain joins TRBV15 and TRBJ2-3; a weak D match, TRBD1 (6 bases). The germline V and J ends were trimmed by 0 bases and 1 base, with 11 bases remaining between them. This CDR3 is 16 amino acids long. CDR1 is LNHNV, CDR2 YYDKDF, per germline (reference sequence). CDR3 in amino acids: CATSREGEGGTDTQYF. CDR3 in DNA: TGTGCCACCAGCAGAGAGGGAGAGGGGGGCACAGATACGCAGTATTTT.

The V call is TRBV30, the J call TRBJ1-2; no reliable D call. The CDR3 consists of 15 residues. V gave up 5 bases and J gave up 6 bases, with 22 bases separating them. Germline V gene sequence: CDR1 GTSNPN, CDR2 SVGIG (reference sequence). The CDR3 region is CAWGYTRLSGHGYTF. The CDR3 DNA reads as TGTGCCTGGGGGTATACCAGGCTCTCGGGTCATGGCTACACCTTC.

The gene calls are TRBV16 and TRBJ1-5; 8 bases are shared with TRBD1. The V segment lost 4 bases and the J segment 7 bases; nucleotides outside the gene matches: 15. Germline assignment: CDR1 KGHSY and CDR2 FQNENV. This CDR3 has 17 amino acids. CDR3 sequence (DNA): TGTGCCAGCAGCCCTTCCGTATTCTCAGGGGGCGACCAGCCCCAGCATTTT. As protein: CASSPSVFSGGDQPQHF.

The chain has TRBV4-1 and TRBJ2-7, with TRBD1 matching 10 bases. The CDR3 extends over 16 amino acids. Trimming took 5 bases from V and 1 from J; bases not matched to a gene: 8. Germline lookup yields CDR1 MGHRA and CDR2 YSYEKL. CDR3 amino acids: CASSFSGTGESYEQYF. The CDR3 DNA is TGCGCCAGCAGCTTTTCCGGGACAGGGGAATCCTACGAGCAGTACTTC.

CDR3 protein: CASSLTGNLGETQYF. CDR3 nucleotide sequence: TGCGCCAGCAGCTTAACAGGGAACCTGGGGGAGACCCAGTACTTC. The chain combines TRBV5-1 with TRBJ2-5; weak D call: TRBD1 (6 bases). Trimming removed 2 bases from V and 5 bases from J, with 16 bases in between. The CDR3 sequence is 15 residues long. Germline V gives CDR1 SGHRS, CDR2 YFSETQ. The full variable domain, completed using reference TRBV5-1 and TRBJ2-5, is KAGVTQTPRYLIKTRGQQVTLSCSPISGHRSVSWYQQTPGQGLQFLFEYFSETQRNKGNFPGRFSGRQFSNSRSEMNVSTLELGDSALYLCASSLTGNLGETQYFGPGTRLLVL.

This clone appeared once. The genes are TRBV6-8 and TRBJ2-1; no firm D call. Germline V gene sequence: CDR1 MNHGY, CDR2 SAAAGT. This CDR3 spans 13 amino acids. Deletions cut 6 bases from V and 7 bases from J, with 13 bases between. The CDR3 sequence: CASRPGLENEQFF. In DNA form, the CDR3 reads TGTGCCAGCAGGCCGGGTCTCGAGAATGAGCAGTTCTTC.

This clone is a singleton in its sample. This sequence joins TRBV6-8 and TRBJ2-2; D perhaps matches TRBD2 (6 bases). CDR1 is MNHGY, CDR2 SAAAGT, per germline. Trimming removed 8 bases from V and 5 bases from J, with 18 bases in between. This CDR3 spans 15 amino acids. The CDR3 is CASLTRRLETGELFF. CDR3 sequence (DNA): TGTGCCAGCTTGACTAGAAGACTCGAGACCGGGGAGCTGTTTTTT.

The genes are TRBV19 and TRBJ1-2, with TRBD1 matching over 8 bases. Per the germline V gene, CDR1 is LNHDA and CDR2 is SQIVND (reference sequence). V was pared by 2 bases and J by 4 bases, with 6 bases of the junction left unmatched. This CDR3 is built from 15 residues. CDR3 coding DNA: TGTGCCAGTAGTATATGGCGGGACAGGTCCTATGGCTACACCTTC. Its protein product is CASSIWRDRSYGYTF.

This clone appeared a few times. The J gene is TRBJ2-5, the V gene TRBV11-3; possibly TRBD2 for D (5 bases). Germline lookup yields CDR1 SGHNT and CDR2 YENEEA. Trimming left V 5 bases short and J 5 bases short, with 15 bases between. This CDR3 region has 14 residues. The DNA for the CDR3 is TGTGCCAGCAGCCCCAGGAGCGGCGGGGAGACCCAGTACTTC. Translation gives CASSPRSGGETQYF.

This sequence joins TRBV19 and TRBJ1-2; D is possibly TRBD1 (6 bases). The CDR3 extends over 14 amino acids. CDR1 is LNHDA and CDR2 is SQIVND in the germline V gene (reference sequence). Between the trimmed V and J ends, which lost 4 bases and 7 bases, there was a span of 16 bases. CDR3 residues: CASSRGDTRLGYTF. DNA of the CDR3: TGTGCCAGTAGTAGGGGGGACACGCGACTTGGCTACACCTTC.

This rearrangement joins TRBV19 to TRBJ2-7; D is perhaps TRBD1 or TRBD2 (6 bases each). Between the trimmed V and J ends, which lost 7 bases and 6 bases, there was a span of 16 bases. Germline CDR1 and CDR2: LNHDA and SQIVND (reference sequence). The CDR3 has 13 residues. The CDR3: CASNEGRGGEQYF. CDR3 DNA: TGTGCCAGTAATGAGGGCAGGGGAGGCGAGCAGTACTTC.

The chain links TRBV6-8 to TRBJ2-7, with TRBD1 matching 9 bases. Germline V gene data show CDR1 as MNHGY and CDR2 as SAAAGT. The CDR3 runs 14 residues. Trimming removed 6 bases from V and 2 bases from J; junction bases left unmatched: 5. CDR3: CASSLDRGPYEQYF. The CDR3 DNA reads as TGTGCCAGCAGCTTGGACAGGGGACCCTACGAGCAGTACTTC.

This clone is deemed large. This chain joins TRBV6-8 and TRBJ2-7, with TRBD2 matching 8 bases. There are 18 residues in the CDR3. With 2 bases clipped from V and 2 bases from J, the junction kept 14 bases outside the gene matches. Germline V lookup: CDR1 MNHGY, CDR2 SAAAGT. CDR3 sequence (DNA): TGTGCCAGCAGTTACACTAGCGGATTAACAACGAAACCCTACGAGCAGTACTTC. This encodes CASSYTSGLTTKPYEQYF.

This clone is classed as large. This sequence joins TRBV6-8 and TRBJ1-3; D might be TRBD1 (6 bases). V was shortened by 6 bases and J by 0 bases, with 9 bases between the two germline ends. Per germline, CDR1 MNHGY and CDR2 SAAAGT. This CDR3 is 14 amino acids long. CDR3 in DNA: TGTGCCAGCAGCCAGACAGGCTCTGGAAACACCATATATTTT. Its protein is CASSQTGSGNTIYF.

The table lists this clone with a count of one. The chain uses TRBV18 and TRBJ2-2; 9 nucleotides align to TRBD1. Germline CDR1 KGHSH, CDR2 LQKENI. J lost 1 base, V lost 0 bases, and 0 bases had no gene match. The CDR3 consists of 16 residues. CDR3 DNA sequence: TGTGCCAGCTCACCACCGACAGGGGGGAACACCGGGGAGCTGTTTTTT. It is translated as CASSPPTGGNTGELFF.

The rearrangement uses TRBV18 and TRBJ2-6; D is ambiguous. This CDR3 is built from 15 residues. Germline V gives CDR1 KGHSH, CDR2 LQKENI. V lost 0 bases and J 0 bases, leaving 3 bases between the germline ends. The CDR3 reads CASSPPRSGANVLTF. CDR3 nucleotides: TGTGCCAGCTCACCACCTCGCTCTGGGGCCAACGTCCTGACTTTC.